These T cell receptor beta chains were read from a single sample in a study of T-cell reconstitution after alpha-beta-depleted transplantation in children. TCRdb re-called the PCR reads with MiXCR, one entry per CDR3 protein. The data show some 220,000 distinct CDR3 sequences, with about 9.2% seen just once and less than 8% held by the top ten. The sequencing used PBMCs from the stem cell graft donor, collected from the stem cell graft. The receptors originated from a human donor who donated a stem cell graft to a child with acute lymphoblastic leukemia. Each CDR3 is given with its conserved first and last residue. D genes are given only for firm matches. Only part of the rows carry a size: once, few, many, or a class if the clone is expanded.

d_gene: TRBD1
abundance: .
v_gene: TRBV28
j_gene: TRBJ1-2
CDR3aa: CASSLGGTVLYGYTF
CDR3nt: TGTGCCAGCAGTTTGGGTGGGACAGTTCTCTATGGCTACACCTTC

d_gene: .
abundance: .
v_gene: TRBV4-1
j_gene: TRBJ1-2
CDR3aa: CASSQALTAYGYTF
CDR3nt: TGCGCCAGCAGCCAAGCCTTGACAGCCTATGGCTACACCTTC

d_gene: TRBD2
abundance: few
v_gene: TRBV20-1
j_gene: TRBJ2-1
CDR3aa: CSAATGGPFFSNEQFF
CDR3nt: TGCAGTGCAGCAACGGGGGGGCCATTTTTCTCGAATGAGCAGTTCTTC

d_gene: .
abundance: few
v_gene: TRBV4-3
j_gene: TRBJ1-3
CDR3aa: CASSQEAGASSGNTIYF
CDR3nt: TGCGCCAGCAGCCAAGAAGCAGGGGCAAGCTCTGGAAACACCATATATTTT

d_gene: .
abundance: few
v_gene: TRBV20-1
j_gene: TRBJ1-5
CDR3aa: CSAERRGNNQPQHF
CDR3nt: TGCAGTGCAGAAAGGCGGGGGAACAATCAGCCCCAGCATTTT

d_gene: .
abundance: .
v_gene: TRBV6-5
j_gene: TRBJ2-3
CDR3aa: CASALLGRNTDTQYF
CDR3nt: TGTGCCAGCGCCTTACTCGGACGGAACACAGATACGCAGTATTTT

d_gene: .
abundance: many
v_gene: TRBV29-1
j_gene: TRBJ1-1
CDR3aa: CSTQWGVDTEAFF
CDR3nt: TGCAGCACCCAGTGGGGTGTGGACACTGAAGCTTTCTTT

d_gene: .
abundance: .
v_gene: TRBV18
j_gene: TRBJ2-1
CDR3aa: CASSGSGGGYNEQFF
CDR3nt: TGTGCCAGCTCAGGATCTGGCGGGGGCTATAATGAGCAGTTCTTC

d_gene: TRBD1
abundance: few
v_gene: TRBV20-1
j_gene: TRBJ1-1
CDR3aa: CSALTQGDTEAFF
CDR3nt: TGCAGTGCTTTGACACAGGGGGACACTGAAGCTTTCTTT

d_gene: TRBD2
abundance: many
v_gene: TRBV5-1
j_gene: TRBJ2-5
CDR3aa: CASSLASGGQETQYF
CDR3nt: TGCGCCAGCAGCTTGGCTAGCGGGGGGCAAGAGACCCAGTACTTC

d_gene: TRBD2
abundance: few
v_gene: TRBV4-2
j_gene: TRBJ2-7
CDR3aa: CASSRALSGGESYEQYF
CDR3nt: TGTGCCAGCAGCCGAGCCCTTTCGGGGGGGGAATCCTACGAGCAGTACTTC

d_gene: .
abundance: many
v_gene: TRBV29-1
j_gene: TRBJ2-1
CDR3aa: CSVVRLESYNEQFF
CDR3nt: TGCAGCGTTGTCCGGCTAGAGAGCTACAATGAGCAGTTCTTC

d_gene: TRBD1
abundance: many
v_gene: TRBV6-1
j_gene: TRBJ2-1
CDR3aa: CASSPIGFVTGDRYEQFF
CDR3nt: TGTGCCAGCAGTCCGATCGGGTTTGTGACAGGGGATAGGTATGAGCAGTTCTTC

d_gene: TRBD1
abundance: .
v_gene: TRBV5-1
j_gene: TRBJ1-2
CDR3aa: CASSFRQGLAYGYTF
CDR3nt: TGCGCCAGCAGCTTCCGACAGGGGCTTGCCTATGGCTACACCTTC

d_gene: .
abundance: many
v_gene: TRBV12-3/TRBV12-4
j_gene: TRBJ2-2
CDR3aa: CASRLNTGELFF
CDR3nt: TGTGCCAGCAGACTTAACACCGGGGAGCTGTTTTTT

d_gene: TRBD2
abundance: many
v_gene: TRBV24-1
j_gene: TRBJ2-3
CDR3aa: CATSDLVFGGGDTQYF
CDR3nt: TGTGCCACCAGTGATTTGGTTTTTGGGGGGGGAGATACGCAGTATTTT